This TCR beta chain was identified in a study of type 1 regulatory T cells. For the study at large: T-allo10 is a Tr1-enriched, alloantigen-specific CD4 T cell product made in vitro.

T-allo10 cells from the graft donor were described as anergic, host-alloantigen-specific, and alloantigen-specific suppressors. The CDR3 sequence is 15 residues long. Germline CDR1 is SNHLY and CDR2 is FYNNEI. Trimming left V 1 base short and J 5 bases short, with 14 bases between. To note about this clonotype: The antigen is not known.

TCRdb redid the calling of the reads with MiXCR, one entry per CDR3 protein. The sample shows 20,000 to 25,000 distinct CDR3 sequences, roughly 72% of them seen only once. Sequenced sample: cultured T cells, either the whole culture or a sorted T cell fraction (not recorded which). As for subset: Tr1-enriched cell product generated in vitro against host alloantigens. The chain uses TRBV2 and TRBJ2-5; a weak D match, TRBD2 (6 bases). The receptor's source is a human donor in good health. The DNA for the CDR3 is TGTGCCAGCAGTGAAGGAGCGGGCGCTTGGGAGACCCAGTACTTC. Its translation is CASSEGAGAWETQYF.